A single sample gave rise to the 14 T cell receptor beta chains below, sequenced in a study of CXCR3-negative and CXCR3-positive naive CD8 T cells. Their recognized antigens are unknown. Findings and caveats of the study: Compared with CXCR3-negative naive cells, CXCR3-positive naive cells showed more hydrophobic TRB CDR3s.

The method, 5' RACE with UMI labels, was used to prepare the TRB cDNA libraries. TCRdb reprocessed the 5' RACE reads and keeps a single row for each CDR3 protein, giving no DNA. In total, the table holds 50,000 or so distinct CDR3 sequences. Sequenced sample: naive CXCR3+ CD8+ T cells from blood. Subset denoted: CD45RO-CCR7+CD27+CD95- naive CD8+ T cells expressing CXCR3 (TNR3+). Receptor source: a human donor in good health. Some clones in this sample may be carry-over from other donors' samples.

The genes are TRBV13 and TRBJ2-1; the D call of TRBD1 rests on TCRdb alone, since no DNA is present to check it. This CDR3 contains 15 residues. Germline V lookup: CDR1 PRHDT, CDR2 FYEKMQ (reference sequence). CDR3 loop: CASSLGGGVDNEQFF.

The genes are TRBV25-1 and TRBJ1-4. Germline loops: CDR1 MGHDK, CDR2 SYGVNS. The CDR3 length is 15 residues. The CDR3 loop reads CASSESHILEEKLFF.

This sequence joins TRBV10-3 and TRBJ2-7; TCRdb proposes TRBD1, but this gene call is untestable without DNA. The CDR3 is made up of 14 amino acids. Germline V gene sequence: CDR1 ENHRY, CDR2 SYGVKD. The CDR3 region is CAIRVTGAIYEQYF.

The chain uses TRBV7-2 and TRBJ2-7; no DNA is available, so the TRBD1 call from TCRdb remains unchecked. The CDR3 is 14 residues long. Germline CDR1 and CDR2: SGHTA and FQGNSA. The CDR3 is CASSSRLTGQGKYF.

The chain combines TRBV29-1 with TRBJ2-2; TCRdb lists TRBD1, though no DNA is available to test this call. Germline V gives CDR1 SQVTM, CDR2 ANQGSEA. The CDR3 is 14 amino acids. The CDR3 spells CSVDGAPVTGELFF.

The CDR3 here is CASSPQDSLEAFF. The chain has TRBV7-2 and TRBJ1-1; with no DNA, the TCRdb D assignment of TRBD1 cannot be verified. The CDR3 is 13 residues long. From germline, CDR1 is SGHTA and CDR2 FQGNSA.

This chain uses TRBV5-1 with TRBJ2-7; TCRdb lists TRBD1, though no DNA is available to test this call. The CDR3 runs to 15 residues. Germline CDR1 and CDR2: SGHRS and YFSETQ. The chain's CDR3 is CASSWIGGQGYEQYF.

The rearrangement links TRBV20-1 to TRBJ2-4; the TCRdb D gene call, TRBD2, has no DNA to confirm it. The length of the CDR3 is 17 residues. Germline assignment: CDR1 DFQATT and CDR2 SNEGSKA (reference sequence). The CDR3 sequence: CSASGWTSGGPENIQYF.

The genes are TRBV29-1 and TRBJ2-2; TCRdb's D gene call, TRBD1, goes unchecked for lack of DNA. The germline gives CDR1 SQVTM, CDR2 ANQGSEA. The CDR3 is 13 residues long. CDR3 protein: CSVEGTYTGELFF.

The chain links TRBV5-1 to TRBJ2-7; TCRdb indicates TRBD2, and absent DNA this call remains unverified. CDR1 and CDR2 from the germline V gene are SGHRS and YFSETQ. The CDR3 sequence is 14 residues long. CDR3 sequence: CASSGGLADYEQYF.

The chain uses TRBV7-2 and TRBJ2-7; TCRdb's D gene call, TRBD1, goes unchecked for lack of DNA. Germline CDR1 and CDR2: SGHTA and FQGNSA. The CDR3 consists of 15 residues. CDR3 loop: CASSLGTGEAYEQYF.

The chain has TRBV6-2 or TRBV6-3 and TRBJ2-7; TCRdb calls TRBD2, which cannot be checked without DNA. Germline V gene sequence: CDR1 MNHEY, CDR2 SVGEGT. CDR3 length equals 20 residues. The CDR3: CASSSVVAGGTNDYSYEQYF.

The gene calls are TRBV13 and TRBJ1-5. The CDR3 spans 17 residues. CDR1 is PRHDT, CDR2 FYEKMQ, per germline (reference sequence). The CDR3 reads CASSLGRRENSNQPQHF.

The rearrangement joins TRBV20-1 to TRBJ1-5; TCRdb lists TRBD1, though no DNA is available to test this call. CDR1 is DFQATT and CDR2 is SNEGSKA in the germline V gene (reference sequence). This CDR3 is built from 14 residues. CDR3 region: CSARVTGDNQPQHF.